This is a list of T cell receptor beta chains from one sample in a study of post-analysis software for immune sequencing data. TCRdb reprocessed the PCR reads via MiXCR and lists one record per CDR3 protein. The table lists approximately 570,000 distinct CDR3 sequences, roughly two fifths of them singletons, with 1.5% to 2% in the top ten. The source material was blood. These TCRs come from a girl aged 5-17 years with multiple sclerosis. Each CDR3 is given with its conserved first and last residue. The D gene is left open where the match is weak. Clone size is given for some rows only: seen once, a few or many times, or a class if the clone is expanded.

D	V	size	J	CDR3	DNA
TRBD2	TRBV6-5	NA	TRBJ2-3	CASGVREGTDTQYF	TGTGCCAGCGGGGTACGGGAGGGCACAGATACGCAGTATTTT
TRBD2	TRBV11-2	NA	TRBJ2-7	CASSHPLAGIYEQYF	TGTGCCAGCAGCCACCCCTTAGCGGGGATCTACGAGCAGTACTTC
TRBD1	TRBV6-4	many	TRBJ1-1	CASSVTGESEAFF	TGTGCCAGCAGCGTTACAGGGGAATCTGAAGCTTTCTTT
NA	TRBV15	NA	TRBJ2-6	CATARALGTGANVLTF	TGTGCCACCGCCCGGGCCCTAGGAACTGGGGCCAACGTCCTGACTTTC
TRBD1	TRBV7-9	NA	TRBJ2-7	CASRHGRGSYEQYF	TGTGCCAGCAGACACGGCAGGGGGTCCTACGAGCAGTACTTC
TRBD2	TRBV4-1	few	TRBJ2-7	CASSRSRRESLYEQYF	TGCGCCAGCAGCCGCAGTAGGCGGGAGTCTTTATACGAGCAGTACTTC
TRBD1	TRBV3-1	NA	TRBJ2-5	CASSHRDRIQETQYF	TGTGCCAGCAGCCACCGGGACAGGATCCAAGAGACCCAGTACTTC
TRBD2	TRBV20-1	few	TRBJ2-7	CSAGARGYSYEQYF	TGCAGTGCGGGAGCGCGGGGGTACTCCTACGAGCAGTACTTC
TRBD2	TRBV10-3	NA	TRBJ2-1	CAISVGGLAGGYNEQFF	TGTGCCATCAGTGTTGGGGGACTAGCGGGGGGATACAATGAGCAGTTCTTC
NA	TRBV2	NA	TRBJ2-3	CASSIQGGRDTQYF	TGTGCCAGCAGTATCCAGGGGGGACGCGATACGCAGTATTTT
TRBD1	TRBV12-3/TRBV12-4	once	TRBJ1-4	CASSSQGATNEKLFF	TGTGCCAGCAGTTCCCAGGGGGCAACTAATGAAAAACTGTTTTTT
TRBD2	TRBV30	few	TRBJ2-7	CAWSAPSGGAYEQYF	TGTGCCTGGAGTGCCCCAAGCGGGGGGGCGTACGAGCAGTACTTC
TRBD1	TRBV12-3/TRBV12-4	NA	TRBJ1-2	CASRGGTGATGAHYGYTF	TGTGCCAGCAGGGGGGGGACAGGGGCTACGGGAGCGCACTATGGCTACACCTTC
NA	TRBV12-3/TRBV12-4	NA	TRBJ2-3	CASRRSESQNF	TGTGCCAGCAGAAGGTCTGAATCGCAGAATTTT
NA	TRBV7-2	NA	TRBJ2-1	CASSLGRGGYNEQFF	TGTGCCAGCAGCTTAGGACGGGGAGGCTACAATGAGCAGTTCTTC
NA	TRBV7-8	NA	TRBJ1-5	CASSHGRVLHF	TGTGCCAGCAGCCACGGGCGGGTCCTGCATTTT
NA	TRBV12-3/TRBV12-4	few	TRBJ2-3	CASSKTTGLGTDTQYF	TGTGCCAGCAGTAAAACTACAGGCCTCGGCACAGATACGCAGTATTTT
TRBD2	TRBV4-1	few	TRBJ2-1	CASSRTSGALPNEQFF	TGCGCCAGCAGCCGTACTAGCGGAGCTCTTCCCAATGAGCAGTTCTTC
NA	TRBV7-9	few	TRBJ1-1	CASSLSAMNTEAFF	TGTGCCAGCAGCCTTTCGGCAATGAACACTGAAGCTTTCTTT
NA	TRBV7-2	many	TRBJ2-1	CASSTYPSYNEQFF	TGTGCCAGCAGCACATACCCTAGCTACAATGAGCAGTTCTTC
NA	TRBV12-3/TRBV12-4	few	TRBJ2-3	CASTKLGITDTQYF	TGTGCCAGTACCAAGCTAGGGATAACAGATACGCAGTATTTT
TRBD2	TRBV20-1	few	TRBJ2-1	CSARSGRGFNEQFF	TGCAGTGCGAGAAGCGGGAGGGGGTTCAATGAGCAGTTCTTC
NA	TRBV5-1	NA	TRBJ1-1	CASSLAGLSNTEAFF	TGCGCCAGCAGCTTGGCAGGGCTTTCGAACACTGAAGCTTTCTTT
TRBD2	TRBV6-2/TRBV6-3	NA	TRBJ2-7	CASSQRLAGLSSYEQYF	TGTGCCAGCAGCCAGAGGCTAGCGGGGCTGAGCTCCTACGAGCAGTACTTC
NA	TRBV20-1	NA	TRBJ2-1	CSATGSRPYNEQFF	TGCAGTGCTACCGGGTCTAGACCTTACAATGAGCAGTTCTTC
NA	TRBV12-3/TRBV12-4	NA	TRBJ2-7	CASSPWEVLSRGQYF	TGTGCCAGCAGTCCCTGGGAGGTGCTTTCCCGGGGGCAGTACTTC
TRBD1	TRBV29-1	few	TRBJ1-5	CSVAGQGQPQHF	TGCAGCGTTGCCGGACAGGGCCAGCCCCAGCATTTT
NA	TRBV6-2/TRBV6-3	NA	TRBJ2-1	CASSALAQGQFF	TGTGCCAGCAGTGCCCTAGCTCAAGGGCAGTTCTTC
NA	TRBV12-3/TRBV12-4	NA	TRBJ2-2	CASPGPYTGELFF	TGTGCCAGCCCCGGGCCGTACACCGGGGAGCTGTTTTTT
NA	TRBV11-2	NA	TRBJ1-1	CASSQGTKNTEAFF	TGTGCCAGCAGCCAAGGGACCAAGAACACTGAAGCTTTCTTT
NA	TRBV5-1	NA	TRBJ2-7	CAGSWHRESYEQYF	TGCGCCGGCAGCTGGCACAGGGAGTCCTACGAGCAGTACTTC
NA	TRBV11-2	NA	TRBJ2-1	CAGSQPDPLYNERFF	TGTGCCGGCAGCCAACCGGATCCGCTCTACAATGAGCGGTTCTTC